This T cell receptor (beta chain) was sequenced for a study of identical twins (dated by TCRdb to about 2016). Regarding the research as a whole: To test whether fetal clonotypes persist, this study deep-sequenced TCR alpha and beta repertoires from monozygotic twins, from unrelated adults of various ages, and from cord blood. Replicate twin experiments were performed at different times using different library preparation protocols to rule out contamination. What the work shows at the level of the full study, not this receptor alone: Recombination models systematically underestimated out-of-frame TCR alpha sharing in monozygotic twins but agreed with sharing between unrelated individuals. Invariant T cells such as MAIT and iNKT could partly confound zero-insertion analyses, though diverse VJ usage argued against this for most clonotypes. Excess twin sharing in beta out-of-frame sequences was weaker because fewer shared sequences lowered the signal-to-noise ratio. Conclusions relied on cross-sectional statistical analysis, since the same donors could not be followed over many years. Fewer insertions were carried by abundant cord blood beta clonotypes, a similar but weaker trend appeared in young adult naive repertoires, and no such trend appeared in memory repertoires. Compared with coincidental sharing between unrelated individuals, out-of-frame TCR alpha sequences shared between twins had an excess of sequences with low generation probability.

About this clonotype: Its antigen is still unknown. No much larger clone is present one base from it, and per-base qualities are unavailable.

Every donor in the study was a healthy Caucasian. Three pairs of female monozygotic twins, all aged roughly 18 to 30 years, were included in the twin cohort. Positive isolation kits from Invitrogen were used to isolate CD4+ and CD8+ T cell populations. The germline ends are 18 bases apart after V is trimmed by 6 bases and J by 10 bases. Reading from cysteine to phenylalanine, the CDR3 counts 13 amino acids. CDR3 DNA only is kept here, 39 bases in frame from base 1. CDR1 DFQATT and CDR2 SNEGSKA are derived from the germline V gene (reference sequence). The library relied on 5' RACE. Data came from an Illumina HiSeq 2000. A universal primer binding site was introduced by template switching, and a unique molecular identifier was present in the final cDNA, enabling accurate counting of TCR cDNA molecules. First-strand cDNA for TCR alpha and beta chains was synthesized from specific primers in the conserved constant-segment region. To control for contamination, every cDNA library was double barcoded, receiving both a SMART-Mk sample barcode and Illumina barcodes. TruSeq adapter sequences and Illumina sample barcodes were added in two successive PCR steps. TCR alpha and beta cDNA libraries were sequenced on the Illumina HiSeq platform with custom primers. In the paper's pipeline: Raw reads were processed with MiGEC to extract unique molecular identifiers, and MiXCR was used to determine CDR3 positions. For each individual, recombination models were inferred using an EM algorithm with the repgenHMM and IGoR tools. Shared clonotypes were analyzed with the tcR package in R, and sharing was normalized by the product of cloneset sizes. To study raw recombination without the effects of thymic and clonal selection, out-of-frame nonproductive sequences were analyzed. The public sequencing data were trimmed at Q25 with fastp and processed into clonotypes with MiXCR by TCRdb, which kept only in-frame beta chains. Each entry merges the rows of one CDR3 protein and shows their most common DNA and genes. The V and J calls shown here were made by TCRdb, not taken from the authors' results. Within this sample are about 520,000 distinct CDR3 sequences, with less than 25% of them counted one time only. The ten largest clones add up to around 0.91% of the sample.

These data were also reused for a study on T cells expressing NK-cell markers. The second paper further reports: In sorted CD3+CD56+NKG2C+, CD3+CD56+NKG2C- and CD3+CD56-NKG2C+ T-cell subsets from 8 or 9 donors, TCR beta-chain repertoires were profiled. Among the eight sequenced donors, only one was HCMV-seronegative, while the other seven were HCMV-seropositive. In several experiments an anti-gammadeltaTCR antibody was added to restrict sorting to alphabetaTCR-expressing T cells. In six donors, the dominant CD3+CD56+NKG2C+ clonotypes ranked among the top 10 CD8+ clonotypes, making up about 1.0-7.5% of CD8+ T cells. Those dominant clonotypes were again the most abundant among CD3+CD56-NKG2C+ cells in a handful of donors, at roughly 25-65%. Whether the expanded NKG2C-expressing T cell clones were specific for HCMV antigens remained unclear. Randomly selected healthy volunteers, three men and five women, were used as the eight sequenced donors. To determine HCMV serostatus, a commercial ELISA kit was used to detect HCMV-specific IgG in serum. MIGEC was used to demultiplex reads and group reads by UMI, and MiTCR was used to assemble and quantify clonotypes. To exclude erroneous sequences, any TCR cDNA sequence not supported by at least two reads was discarded. The tcR package was used for downstream repertoire analysis, and clonotypes were matched between fractions using CDR3 nucleotide sequence together with V segment. VDJmatch was used to annotate antigen specificity against VDJdb, with one amino acid substitution in CDR3 allowed.

Recombination joined TRBV20-1 with TRBJ2-2; the D gene is possibly TRBD2, with 5 bases matching. The sequenced material came from CD4+ T cells sorted from blood. This clonotype was obtained from a woman aged 18-29 years in good health. CDR3 reads: CSAHDYLGEELFF. The nucleotides read TGCAGTGCCCACGACTATTTAGGCGAGGAGCTGTTTTTT.